This TCR beta chain was observed in a study of blood T cell repertoires in COVID-19. Study information: Collection of acute and convalescent COVID-19 samples took place in the United States, Italy and Spain. PBMCs, B-cell-depleted T cells, or T cells provided the cDNA or gDNA that made up the material.

Per the original methods: Estimation of nucleated cell counts was performed using reference gene primer amplification. Assay: immunoSEQ multiplex PCR; the TCRdb copy retains only in-frame clones and omits some. That table is the source of V, J and clone size, and D and trimming were worked out from the DNA. In the table there are fewer than 40,000 clones, around 80% of which are singletons. The material sequenced was peripheral blood. The receptor was isolated from a man aged 60-69 years with active COVID-19.

CDR3 loop: CASIGGELKLFF. CDR3 DNA sequence: TGTGCCAGCATCGGGGGGGAGTTAAAACTGTTTTTT. The chain carries TRBV28 and TRBJ1-4; a weak D match, TRBD1 (5 bases). V gave up 7 bases and J gave up 10 bases, with 13 bases separating them. The CDR3 contains 12 residues. Germline CDR1 MDHEN, CDR2 SYDVKM.